The clone carrying this T cell receptor (beta chain) was seen a handful of times. No antigen is known for it. This entry comes from a study of cytomegalovirus exposure and HLA in healthy donors. The PCR ran on 60 Vbeta and 13 Jbeta primers. The protocol was immunoSEQ multiplex PCR, while the TCRdb copy is restricted to in-frame clones and leaves out a portion. The top ten clones hold under 5% of a sample with approximately 160,000 clones, less than 90% of them seen once. Points from the study as a whole: In vitro testing confirmed a few CMV-associated chains as specific for CMV antigens.

The receptor's source is a woman aged 45-59 years in good health and CMV-seropositive. The sequenced sample was PBMCs.

CDR3 sequence: CAISESSVGAYNEQFF. CDR3 DNA sequence: TGTGCCATCAGTGAGTCTTCAGTGGGCGCCTACAATGAGCAGTTCTTC. The chain carries TRBV10-3 and TRBJ2-1, with D hard to call. The V and J ends lost 0 bases and 2 bases respectively, with 11 bases between them. The CDR3 has 16 amino acids. Germline V gene data show CDR1 as ENHRY and CDR2 as SYGVKD.